One TCR beta chain is described in this entry. The antigen is unknown. The CDR3 has 18 amino acids. Germline V lookup: CDR1 MGHDK, CDR2 SYGVNS. Trimming cost V 4 bases and J 3 bases, with 24 bases left between them. The genomic DNA of each subset was split evenly across several immunoSEQ plates. Assay used: immunoSEQ multiplex PCR; TCRdb lists only in-frame clones, some missing. This sample yields 1.4 million or so clones, of which approximately 98.5% are seen a single time; around 0.38% belongs to the top ten. The sample comes from a study of shared clonotypes between healthy human individuals. Study outcomes and limitations: Clonotype sharing among donors was thought likely to change with sequencing depth. Sharing across several donors was seen in 4.5% to 5.5% of naive CD4 clonotypes.

The sequence was collected from a young man in good health. The chain employs TRBV25-1 and TRBJ1-1; D might be TRBD1 (5 bases). The material sequenced was naive CD4+ T cells sorted from blood. As for subset: CD45RA+ positively selected. The CDR3 protein is CASSGHGAGGGRDTEAFF. In DNA, the CDR3 is TGTGCCAGCAGTGGCCACGGGGCAGGAGGAGGGAGGGACACTGAAGCTTTCTTT.